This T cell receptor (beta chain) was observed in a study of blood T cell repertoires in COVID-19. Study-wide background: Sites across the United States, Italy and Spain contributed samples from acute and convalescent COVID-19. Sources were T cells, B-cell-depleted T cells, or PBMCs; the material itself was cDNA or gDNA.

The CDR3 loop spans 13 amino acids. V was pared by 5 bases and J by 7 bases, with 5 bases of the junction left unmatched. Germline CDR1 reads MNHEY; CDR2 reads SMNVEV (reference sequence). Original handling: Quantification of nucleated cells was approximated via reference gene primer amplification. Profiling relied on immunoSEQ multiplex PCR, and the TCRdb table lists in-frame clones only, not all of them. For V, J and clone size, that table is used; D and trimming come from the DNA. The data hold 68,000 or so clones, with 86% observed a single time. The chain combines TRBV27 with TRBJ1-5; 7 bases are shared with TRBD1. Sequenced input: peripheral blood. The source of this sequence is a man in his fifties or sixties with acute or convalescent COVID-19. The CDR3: CASSRQGGQPQHF. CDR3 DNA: TGTGCCAGCAGTCGACAGGGTGGCCAGCCCCAGCATTTT.